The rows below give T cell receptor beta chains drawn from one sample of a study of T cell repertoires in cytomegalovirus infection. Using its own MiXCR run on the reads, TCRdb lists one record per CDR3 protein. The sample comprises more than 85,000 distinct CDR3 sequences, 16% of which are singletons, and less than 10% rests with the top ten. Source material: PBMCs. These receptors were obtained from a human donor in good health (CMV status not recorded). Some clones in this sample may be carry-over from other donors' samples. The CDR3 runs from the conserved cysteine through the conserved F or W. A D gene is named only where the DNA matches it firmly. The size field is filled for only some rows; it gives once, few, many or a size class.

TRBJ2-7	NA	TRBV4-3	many	TGCGCCAGCAGCCCGAATGCGGGCTATCCCGAGCAGTACTTC	CASSPNAGYPEQYF
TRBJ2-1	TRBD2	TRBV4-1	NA	TGCGCCAGCAGCCTAGGGAACGGGGGGGCCTACAATGGGCAGTTCTTC	CASSLGNGGAYNGQFF
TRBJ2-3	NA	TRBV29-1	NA	TGCAGCGTGGCCGTGCCAGATACGCAGTATTTT	CSVAVPDTQYF
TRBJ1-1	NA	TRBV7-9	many	TGTGCCAGCAGAGCAGGGTTGGTTCGGAACACTGAAGCTTTCTTT	CASRAGLVRNTEAFF
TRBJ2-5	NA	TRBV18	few	TGTGCCAGCTCACTATCCAAAGAGACCCAGTACTTC	CASSLSKETQYF
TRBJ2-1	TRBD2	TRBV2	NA	TGTGCCAGCAACCAGCGGGGACCCTACAATGAGCAGTTCTTC	CASNQRGPYNEQFF
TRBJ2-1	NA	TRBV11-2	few	TGTGCCAGCAGCTCCAGGACGGGGCGCGTAAATGAGCAGTTCTTC	CASSSRTGRVNEQFF
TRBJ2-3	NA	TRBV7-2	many	TGTGCCAGCAGCCCCGTAGGGCGCACAGATACGCAGTATTTT	CASSPVGRTDTQYF
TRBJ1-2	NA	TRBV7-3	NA	TGTGCCAGCAGCTTATCCGGACAGCCCCCCTATGGCTACACCTTC	CASSLSGQPPYGYTF
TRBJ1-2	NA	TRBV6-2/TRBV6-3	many	TGTGCCAGCAGTTACCTGACCGGGTCAGTTGTCTACACCTTC	CASSYLTGSVVYTF
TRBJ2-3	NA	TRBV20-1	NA	TGCAGTGCTAATGGCGGGGATCAAGATACGCAGTATTTT	CSANGGDQDTQYF
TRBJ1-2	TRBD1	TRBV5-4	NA	TGTGCCAGCAGCCTGACAGGGCAGTATGGCTACACCTTC	CASSLTGQYGYTF
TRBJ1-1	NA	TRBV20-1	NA	TGCAGTGCTAGAGGGGGGGCGGAGATGAACACTGAAGCTTTCTTT	CSARGGAEMNTEAFF
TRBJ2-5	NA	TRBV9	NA	TGTGCCAGCAGCGTAGTTGGTAGCGGGACCCAGTACTTC	CASSVVGSGTQYF
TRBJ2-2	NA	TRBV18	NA	TGTGCCAGCTCACTCTCGACAACGAACACCGGGGAGCTGTTTTTT	CASSLSTTNTGELFF
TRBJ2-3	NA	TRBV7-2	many	TGTGCCAGCAGCTTAGAGGGTGGCCGCCCGCAGTATTTT	CASSLEGGRPQYF
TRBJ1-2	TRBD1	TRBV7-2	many	TGTGCCAGCAGACACGACAGGGGAGGCTACACCTTC	CASRHDRGGYTF
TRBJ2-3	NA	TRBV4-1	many	TGTGCCAGCAGCCAAGATATATTTACGCAGTATTTT	CASSQDIFTQYF
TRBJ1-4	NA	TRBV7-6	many	TGTGCCAGCGCCGTCCTTTATGGGGAAAAACTGTTTTTT	CASAVLYGEKLFF
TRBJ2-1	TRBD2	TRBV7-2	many	TGTGCCAGCAGCTTACGGACTAGCGGATACAATGAGCAGTTCTTC	CASSLRTSGYNEQFF
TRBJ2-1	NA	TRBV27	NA	TGTGCCAGCAGTTTATCCCGCTACAATGAGCAGTTCTTC	CASSLSRYNEQFF
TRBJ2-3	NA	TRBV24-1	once	TGTGCCACCAGTGATAACGGGGTAGATACGCAGTATTTT	CATSDNGVDTQYF
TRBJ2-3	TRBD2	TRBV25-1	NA	TGTGCCAGCAGTGGGTGGACTAGCGGGGGGGCTTCAGATACGCAGTATTTT	CASSGWTSGGASDTQYF
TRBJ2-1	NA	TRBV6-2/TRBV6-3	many	TGTGCCAGCAGTTACTTGGGCCATATTTATGGGCAGTTCTTC	CASSYLGHIYGQFF
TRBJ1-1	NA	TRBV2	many	TGTGCCAGCAGTGCGGAGGCTGAAGCTTTCTTT	CASSAEAEAFF
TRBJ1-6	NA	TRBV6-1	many	TGTGCCAGCACCCTGGCGGGGGACTATAATTCACCCCTCCACTTT	CASTLAGDYNSPLHF
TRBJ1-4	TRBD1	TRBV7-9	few	TGTGCCAGCAGCAATGCCGGGACAGGGAATGAAAAACTGTTTTTT	CASSNAGTGNEKLFF
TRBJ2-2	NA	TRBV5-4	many	TGTGCCAGCAGCGGCGGGGCCGGGGAGCTGTTTTTT	CASSGGAGELFF
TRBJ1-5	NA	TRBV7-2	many	TGTGCCAGCAGCCAACCCGGCGGGGACTTATATAGCAATCAGCCCCAGCATTTT	CASSQPGGDLYSNQPQHF
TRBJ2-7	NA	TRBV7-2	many	TGTGCCAGCAGCTTATCAGGGGTAGTGGGGGAGCAGTACTTC	CASSLSGVVGEQYF
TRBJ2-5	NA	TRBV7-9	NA	TGTGCCAGCAGCCCCCCGGGACACACCCCCGTTGAGACCCAGTACTTC	CASSPPGHTPVETQYF
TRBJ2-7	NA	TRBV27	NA	TGTGCCAGCAGTTTATTGGTCAGGAGGGACGAGCAGTACTTC	CASSLLVRRDEQYF
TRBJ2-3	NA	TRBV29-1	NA	TGCAGCGTTGCCGGCCGCTTCATCGATACGCAGTATTTT	CSVAGRFIDTQYF
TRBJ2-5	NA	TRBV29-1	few	TGCAGCGTTGAAGGAACAGAAGAGACCCAGTACTTC	CSVEGTEETQYF
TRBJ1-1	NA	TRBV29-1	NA	TGCAGCGTCGCCCCGTCCTCGAACACTGAAGCTTTCTTT	CSVAPSSNTEAFF
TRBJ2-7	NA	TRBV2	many	TGTGCCAGCAGTGACAGGGCCAACTACGAGCAGTACTTC	CASSDRANYEQYF
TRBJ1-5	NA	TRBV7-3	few	TGTGCCAGCAGCTTTGGGGGATTCAATCAGCCCCAGCATTTT	CASSFGGFNQPQHF
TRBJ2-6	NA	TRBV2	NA	TGTGCCAGCAGTGCCTGGGCCAACGTCCTGACTTTC	CASSAWANVLTF
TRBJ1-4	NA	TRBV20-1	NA	TGCAGTGCTAGAGTTGCAGGCTCTAATGAAAAACTGTTTTTT	CSARVAGSNEKLFF
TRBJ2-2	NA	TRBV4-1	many	TGCGCCAGCAGCCAAGTACGGGGGACCGGGGAGCTGTTTTTT	CASSQVRGTGELFF
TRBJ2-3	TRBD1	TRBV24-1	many	TGTGCCACCAGTGATAACCCGTACAGGGGTGGGAGCACAGATACGCAGTATTTT	CATSDNPYRGGSTDTQYF
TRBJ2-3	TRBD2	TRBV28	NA	TGTGCCAGCAGTTTCGGACTAGCGGCTAGCACAGATACGCAGTATTTT	CASSFGLAASTDTQYF
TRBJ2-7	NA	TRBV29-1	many	TGCAGCGTTGATGTTACAGGCTACGAGCAGTACTTC	CSVDVTGYEQYF
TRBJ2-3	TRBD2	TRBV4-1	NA	TGCGCCAGCGCCCAGGGACTAGTACAGTATTTT	CASAQGLVQYF
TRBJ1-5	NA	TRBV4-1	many	TGCGCCAGCAGCCAAGGCCTGAAGAGGGCAAATCAGCCCCAGCATTTT	CASSQGLKRANQPQHF
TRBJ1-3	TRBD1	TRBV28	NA	TGTGCCAGCAGTCCGTGGGGACAGGGCAGCTCTGGAAACACCATATATTTT	CASSPWGQGSSGNTIYF
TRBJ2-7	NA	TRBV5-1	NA	TGCGCCAGCAGCCCAACGGGACTGGGAAAATACGAGCAGTACTTC	CASSPTGLGKYEQYF
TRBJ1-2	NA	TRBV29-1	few	TGCAGCTTCCTCGGGGAAAACTATGGCTACACCTTC	CSFLGENYGYTF
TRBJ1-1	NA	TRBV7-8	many	TGTGCCAGCACAGAGAGAGGGGGGCCAGGTACTGAAGCTTTCTTT	CASTERGGPGTEAFF
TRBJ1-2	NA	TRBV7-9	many	TGTGCCAGCAGCTTTCCTCAGGAGGGGCCCACCTTACTTCGCTATGGCTACACCTTC	CASSFPQEGPTLLRYGYTF